A selection of T cell receptor beta chains follows, all from one sample in a study of blood T cell repertoires in COVID-19. Using immunoSEQ multiplex PCR, the repertoire was profiled, and TCRdb retains in-frame clones only, with some absent. The repertoire holds approximately 49,000 clones, with 68% as singletons. The sample comprised peripheral blood. The receptors were gathered from a woman aged 70-85 years with acute or convalescent COVID-19. Each CDR3 is given with its conserved first and last residue. The D gene is left open where the match is weak.

v_gene: TRBV28; j_gene: TRBJ1-6; d_gene: TRBD1; CDR3aa: CASRSGQGRAPLHF
v_gene: TRBV7-9; j_gene: TRBJ2-7; d_gene: TRBD1; CDR3aa: CASSLKRGQTYEQYF
v_gene: TRBV18; j_gene: TRBJ2-3; d_gene: .; CDR3aa: CASSPGTSTDTQYF
v_gene: TRBV2; j_gene: TRBJ2-2; d_gene: .; CDR3aa: CASSEAGFGQNTGELFF
v_gene: TRBV3-1/TRBV3-2; j_gene: TRBJ2-7; d_gene: .; CDR3aa: CASSHSSYEQYF
v_gene: TRBV5-1; j_gene: TRBJ2-5; d_gene: TRBD2; CDR3aa: CASSLGLAPETQYF
v_gene: TRBV5-1; j_gene: TRBJ2-7; d_gene: TRBD1; CDR3aa: CASSLAPDRDEQYF
v_gene: TRBV7-2; j_gene: TRBJ2-7; d_gene: TRBD2; CDR3aa: CASSPGGTSGKYEQYF
v_gene: TRBV7-2; j_gene: TRBJ2-3; d_gene: .; CDR3aa: CASRKSHGTDTQYF
v_gene: TRBV7-2; j_gene: TRBJ2-7; d_gene: TRBD1; CDR3aa: CASSPGTGDLYEQYF
v_gene: TRBV28; j_gene: TRBJ2-7; d_gene: .; CDR3aa: CASSFQGQDEQYF
v_gene: TRBV2; j_gene: TRBJ2-1; d_gene: TRBD2; CDR3aa: CASREGLAGVKEQFF
v_gene: TRBV4-3; j_gene: TRBJ2-1; d_gene: TRBD2; CDR3aa: CASSHGLAREQFF
v_gene: TRBV6-5; j_gene: TRBJ1-2; d_gene: .; CDR3aa: CASSYSSAWGDYGYTF
v_gene: TRBV6-6; j_gene: TRBJ1-3; d_gene: TRBD1; CDR3aa: CASSPTGGFSGNTIYF
v_gene: TRBV2; j_gene: TRBJ2-5; d_gene: .; CDR3aa: CASTRDSAETQYF
v_gene: TRBV5-5; j_gene: TRBJ2-5; d_gene: .; CDR3aa: CASSLLSVGETQYF
v_gene: TRBV11-2; j_gene: TRBJ1-2; d_gene: .; CDR3aa: CASSGRGYGYTF
v_gene: TRBV6-2/TRBV6-3; j_gene: TRBJ2-1; d_gene: TRBD2; CDR3aa: CASSYAGSPGLAFF
v_gene: TRBV28; j_gene: TRBJ1-6; d_gene: TRBD1; CDR3aa: CASSPSGTGNSPLHF
v_gene: TRBV24-1; j_gene: TRBJ2-3; d_gene: .; CDR3aa: CATSDPGVSDTQYF
v_gene: TRBV5-8; j_gene: TRBJ1-5; d_gene: TRBD1; CDR3aa: CASSFFGTGGRSSNQPQHF
v_gene: TRBV6-5; j_gene: TRBJ2-3; d_gene: .; CDR3aa: CAGGSSTDTQYF
v_gene: TRBV2; j_gene: TRBJ2-1; d_gene: .; CDR3aa: CASSAQGLARFF
v_gene: TRBV5-4; j_gene: TRBJ1-5; d_gene: .; CDR3aa: CASSLAPTGSQPQHF
v_gene: TRBV9; j_gene: TRBJ1-2; d_gene: .; CDR3aa: CASSVELAPYGYTF
v_gene: TRBV7-3; j_gene: TRBJ2-5; d_gene: TRBD1; CDR3aa: CASSGAAGQGETQYF
v_gene: TRBV4-1; j_gene: TRBJ2-1; d_gene: TRBD2; CDR3aa: CASSQYTSGGALNEQFF
v_gene: TRBV4-3; j_gene: TRBJ2-2; d_gene: .; CDR3aa: CASSRSRGEEAGELFF
v_gene: TRBV7-9; j_gene: TRBJ2-7; d_gene: .; CDR3aa: CASSRSLEQYF
v_gene: TRBV6-5; j_gene: TRBJ2-1; d_gene: TRBD2; CDR3aa: CASRIGLARNEQFF
v_gene: TRBV7-9; j_gene: TRBJ2-7; d_gene: TRBD1; CDR3aa: CASSPKSGQVYEQYF
v_gene: TRBV4-3; j_gene: TRBJ1-4; d_gene: .; CDR3aa: CASSQELGLRDWNEKLFF
v_gene: TRBV19; j_gene: TRBJ1-5; d_gene: TRBD1; CDR3aa: CASSLDRNQPQHF
v_gene: TRBV28; j_gene: TRBJ2-3; d_gene: .; CDR3aa: CASSLSGDDTQYF
v_gene: TRBV12-3/TRBV12-4; j_gene: TRBJ1-3; d_gene: .; CDR3aa: CASSFVQGNTIYF
v_gene: TRBV10-3; j_gene: TRBJ1-2; d_gene: TRBD1; CDR3aa: CAISEGQGSSGYTF
v_gene: TRBV10-3; j_gene: TRBJ2-1; d_gene: TRBD2; CDR3aa: CAISDLGGLGLAYNEQFF
v_gene: TRBV6-4; j_gene: TRBJ2-1; d_gene: .; CDR3aa: CASSELNTGKQFF
v_gene: TRBV2; j_gene: TRBJ1-4; d_gene: TRBD1; CDR3aa: CASSRQGRNEKLFF
v_gene: TRBV2; j_gene: TRBJ1-1; d_gene: .; CDR3aa: CASSVMNTEAFF
v_gene: TRBV2; j_gene: TRBJ1-6; d_gene: .; CDR3aa: CARTTGTDSPLHF
v_gene: TRBV19; j_gene: TRBJ1-3; d_gene: .; CDR3aa: CASRGAESSGNTIYF
v_gene: TRBV5-8; j_gene: TRBJ2-2; d_gene: .; CDR3aa: CASSPPLGATGELFF
v_gene: TRBV6-5; j_gene: TRBJ2-7; d_gene: TRBD1; CDR3aa: CASRRTGGGEQYF
v_gene: TRBV19; j_gene: TRBJ2-1; d_gene: .; CDR3aa: CASSPRTVYPYNEQFF
v_gene: TRBV30; j_gene: TRBJ2-7; d_gene: TRBD2; CDR3aa: CAWGRGLAGFIAYEQYF
v_gene: TRBV9; j_gene: TRBJ2-2; d_gene: TRBD2; CDR3aa: CASSVGDYNTGELFF
v_gene: TRBV28; j_gene: TRBJ2-1; d_gene: .; CDR3aa: CASSLSTDEQFF
v_gene: TRBV5-5; j_gene: TRBJ2-5; d_gene: .; CDR3aa: CASFKRSQETQYF
v_gene: TRBV5-1; j_gene: TRBJ2-2; d_gene: TRBD2; CDR3aa: CASSFSGSGGSGELFF
v_gene: TRBV7-2; j_gene: TRBJ2-3; d_gene: TRBD2; CDR3aa: CASSSQGTSGSTDTQYF
v_gene: TRBV6-5; j_gene: TRBJ1-5; d_gene: TRBD1; CDR3aa: CASRDRDNQPQHF